This record concerns one T cell receptor beta chain sequence. What it recognizes is unknown. The iRepertoire nested amplicon-rescue multiplex PCR amplified TCR alpha and beta CDR3s from RNA. For one-step reverse transcription and amplification, 100-400 ng of tissue mRNA or PBMC total RNA was used. TCRdb re-derived calls from the multiplex PCR reads in MiXCR, one entry per CDR3 protein. In the table there are roughly 200,000 distinct CDR3 sequences, about 31% of which are singletons. This sample stems from a study of glioma-infiltrating T cells. Whole-study findings and limits: CDR3 overlap between tissue and blood was very small. Non-neoplastic patients had below-expected tissue-blood divergence, while all gliomas exceeded expectation.

V trimming: 4 bases; J trimming: 6 bases; junction bases outside the gene matches: 5. CDR1 is SGHRS and CDR2 is YFSETQ in the germline V gene. This CDR3 is 16 amino acids long. The genes are TRBV5-1 and TRBJ2-1, with TRBD2 identical over 15 bases. The receptor was isolated from a human donor with low-grade glioma or glioblastoma, undergoing nonglioma brain surgery, or in good health (not recorded which). The sample comprised glioma tissue, nonneoplastic brain tissue, or PBMCs (not recorded which). The CDR3: CASSPGTSGRFNEQFF. CDR3 nucleotide sequence: TGCGCCAGCAGCCCCGGGACTAGCGGGAGGTTCAATGAGCAGTTCTTC.